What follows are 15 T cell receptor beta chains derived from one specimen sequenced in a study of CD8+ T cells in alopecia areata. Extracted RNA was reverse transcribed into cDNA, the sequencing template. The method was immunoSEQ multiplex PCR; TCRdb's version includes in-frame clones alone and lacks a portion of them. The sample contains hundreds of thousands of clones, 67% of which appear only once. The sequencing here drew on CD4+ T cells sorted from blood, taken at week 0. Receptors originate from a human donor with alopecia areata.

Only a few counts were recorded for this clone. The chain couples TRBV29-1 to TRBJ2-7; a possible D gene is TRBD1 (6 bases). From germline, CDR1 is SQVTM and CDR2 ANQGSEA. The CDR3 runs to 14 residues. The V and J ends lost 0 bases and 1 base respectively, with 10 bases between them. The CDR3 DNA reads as TGCAGCGTTGAAGATGGGCAGGGGTCCTACGAGCAGTACTTC. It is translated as CSVEDGQGSYEQYF.

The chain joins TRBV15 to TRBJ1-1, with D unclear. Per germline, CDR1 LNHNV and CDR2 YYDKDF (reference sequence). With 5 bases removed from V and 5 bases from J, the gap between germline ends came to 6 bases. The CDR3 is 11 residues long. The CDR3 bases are TGTGCCACCAGCGTCGTAACTGAAGCTTTCTTT. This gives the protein CATSVVTEAFF.

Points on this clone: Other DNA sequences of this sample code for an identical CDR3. The CDR3 here is CASSLGSGTGELFF. The CDR3 nucleotides are TGTGCCAGCAGCCTCGGCAGTGGCACCGGGGAGCTGTTTTTT. This rearrangement joins TRBV7-2 to TRBJ2-2; D unresolved. The CDR3 covers 14 residues. Trimming cost V 5 bases and J 4 bases, with 11 bases left between them. The V gene's germline CDR1 is SGHTA and CDR2 FQGNSA.

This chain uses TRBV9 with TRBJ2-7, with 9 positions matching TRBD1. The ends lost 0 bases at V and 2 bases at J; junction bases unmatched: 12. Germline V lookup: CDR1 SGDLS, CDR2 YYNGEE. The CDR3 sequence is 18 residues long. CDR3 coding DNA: TGTGCCAGCAGCGTAGGGCCTCTAGGGACAGGGAACACCTACGAGCAGTACTTC. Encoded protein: CASSVGPLGTGNTYEQYF.

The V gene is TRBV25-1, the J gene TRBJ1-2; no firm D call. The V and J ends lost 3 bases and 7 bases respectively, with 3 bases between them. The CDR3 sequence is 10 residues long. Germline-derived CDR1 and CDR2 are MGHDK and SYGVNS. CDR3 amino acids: CASSDFGYTF. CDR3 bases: TGTGCCAGCAGTGATTTTGGCTACACCTTC.

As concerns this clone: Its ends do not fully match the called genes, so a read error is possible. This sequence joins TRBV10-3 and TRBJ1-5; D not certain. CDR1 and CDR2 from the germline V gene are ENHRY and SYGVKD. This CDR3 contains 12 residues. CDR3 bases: TGTGCCACCAGTGAGTACGGCCAGCCCCAGCATTTT. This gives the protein CATSEYGQPQHF.

CDR3 bases: TGCGCCAGCAGCCAAGAATTCGACAGGGCTGGGGCCAACGTCCTGACTTTC. This encodes CASSQEFDRAGANVLTF. V usage is TRBV4-3 and J usage is TRBJ2-6, with 7 bases matching TRBD1. V lost 0 bases and J lost 2; bases outside the gene matches: 4. In germline, CDR1 is LGHNA, CDR2 YSLEER. The CDR3 contains 17 residues.

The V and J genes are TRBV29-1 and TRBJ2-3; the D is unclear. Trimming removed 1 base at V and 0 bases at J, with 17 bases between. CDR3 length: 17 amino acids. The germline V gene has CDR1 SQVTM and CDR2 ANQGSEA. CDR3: CSVEGGRTVASTDTQYF. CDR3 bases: TGCAGCGTTGAAGGAGGTAGGACGGTTGCTAGCACAGATACGCAGTATTTT.

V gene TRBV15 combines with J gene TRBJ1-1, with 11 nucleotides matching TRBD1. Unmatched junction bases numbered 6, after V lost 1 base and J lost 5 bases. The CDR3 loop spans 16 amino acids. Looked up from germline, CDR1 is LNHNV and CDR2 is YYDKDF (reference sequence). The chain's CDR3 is CATSRAGTGGWTEAFF. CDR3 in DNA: TGTGCCACCAGCAGAGCCGGGACAGGGGGTTGGACTGAAGCTTTCTTT.

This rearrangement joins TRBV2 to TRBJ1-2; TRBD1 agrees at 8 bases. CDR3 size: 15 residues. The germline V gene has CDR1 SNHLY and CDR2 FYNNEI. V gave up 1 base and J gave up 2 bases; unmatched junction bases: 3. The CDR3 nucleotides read TGTGCCAGCAGTGAAGGTCGGACAGGGAACTATGGCTACACCTTC. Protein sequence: CASSEGRTGNYGYTF.

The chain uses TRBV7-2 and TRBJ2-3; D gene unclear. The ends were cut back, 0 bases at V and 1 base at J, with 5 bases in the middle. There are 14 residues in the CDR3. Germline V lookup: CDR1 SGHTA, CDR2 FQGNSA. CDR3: CASSLAYRTDTQYF. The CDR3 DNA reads TGTGCCAGCAGCTTAGCCTACCGCACAGATACGCAGTATTTT.

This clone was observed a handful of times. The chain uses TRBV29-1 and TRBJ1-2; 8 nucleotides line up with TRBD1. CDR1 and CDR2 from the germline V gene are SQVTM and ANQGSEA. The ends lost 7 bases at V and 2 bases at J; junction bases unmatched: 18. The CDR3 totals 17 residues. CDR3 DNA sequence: TGCAGCGCTCTCAAAGGAGACAGGGGTCGCGGAAACTATGGCTACACCTTC. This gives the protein CSALKGDRGRGNYGYTF.

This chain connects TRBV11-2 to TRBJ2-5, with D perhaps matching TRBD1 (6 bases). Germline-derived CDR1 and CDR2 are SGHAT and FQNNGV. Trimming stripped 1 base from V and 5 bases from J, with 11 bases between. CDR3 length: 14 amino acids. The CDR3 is CASSLVWGQETQYF. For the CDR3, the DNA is TGTGCCAGCAGCTTAGTTTGGGGGCAGGAGACCCAGTACTTC.

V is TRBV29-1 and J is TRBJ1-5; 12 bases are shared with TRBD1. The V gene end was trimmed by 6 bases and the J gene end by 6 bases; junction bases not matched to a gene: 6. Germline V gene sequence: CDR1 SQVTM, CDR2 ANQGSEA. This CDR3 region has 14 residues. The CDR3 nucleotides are TGCAGCGTGTCTAGGGACAGGGGGCTTCAGCCCCAGCATTTT. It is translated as CSVSRDRGLQPQHF.

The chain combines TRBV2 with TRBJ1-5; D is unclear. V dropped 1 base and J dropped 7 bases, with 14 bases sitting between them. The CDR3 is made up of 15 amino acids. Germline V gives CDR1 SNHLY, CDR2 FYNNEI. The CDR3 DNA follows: TGTGCCAGCAGTGAAGTGATCGCCGATAGGCAGCCCCAGCATTTT. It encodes CASSEVIADRQPQHF. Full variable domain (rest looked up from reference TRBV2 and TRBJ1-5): EPEVTQTPSHQVTQMGQEVILRCVPISNHLYFYWYRQILGQKVEFLVSFYNNEISEKSEIFDDQFSVERPDGSNFTLKIRSTKLEDSAMYFCASSEVIADRQPQHFGDGTRLSIL.